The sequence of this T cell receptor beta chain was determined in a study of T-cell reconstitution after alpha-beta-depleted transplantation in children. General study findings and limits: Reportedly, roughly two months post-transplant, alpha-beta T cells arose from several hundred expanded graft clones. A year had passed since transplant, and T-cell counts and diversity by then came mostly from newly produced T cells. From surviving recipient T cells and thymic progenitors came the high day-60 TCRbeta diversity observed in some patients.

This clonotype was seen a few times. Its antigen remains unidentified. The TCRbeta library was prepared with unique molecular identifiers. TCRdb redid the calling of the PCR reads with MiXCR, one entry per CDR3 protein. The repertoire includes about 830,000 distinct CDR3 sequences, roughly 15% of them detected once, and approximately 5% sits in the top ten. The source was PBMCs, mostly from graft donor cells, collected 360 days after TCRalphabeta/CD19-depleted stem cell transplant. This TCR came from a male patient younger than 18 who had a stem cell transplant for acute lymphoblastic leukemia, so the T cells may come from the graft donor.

The CDR3 nucleotides are TGCGCCAGCAGCCAAGGGAGAATAGCGGACCTCGGGGGCAATGAGCAGTTCTTC. Protein: CASSQGRIADLGGNEQFF. The rearrangement joins TRBV4-1 to TRBJ2-1; TRBD2 is a possible D gene (6 bases). Germline V gene sequence: CDR1 MGHRA, CDR2 YSYEKL. This CDR3 has 18 residues. The V end was cut by 1 base, the J end by 6 bases, with 22 bases between.